This record looks at one TCR beta chain sequence and its context. The length of the CDR3 is 13 residues. The V gene's germline CDR1 is MNHEY and CDR2 SMNVEV (reference sequence). Trimming took 8 bases from V and 4 from J, leaving 14 bases between them. Original analysis: By means of reference gene primer amplification, nucleated cell counts were estimated. Only in-frame clones appear in the TCRdb table, and some are missing; sequencing was by immunoSEQ multiplex PCR. V and J calls plus clone size are reproduced from that table; the DNA served to infer D and trimming. This table holds approximately 170,000 clones, around nine tenths found once. The data were taken from a study of blood T cell repertoires in COVID-19. For the study at large: The United States, Italy and Spain supplied acute and convalescent COVID-19 samples. PBMCs, B-cell-depleted T cells, or T cells provided the cDNA or gDNA that made up the material.

This TCR was recovered from a man younger than 45 with acute or convalescent COVID-19. V gene TRBV27 combines with J gene TRBJ2-5, with D perhaps matching TRBD2 (5 bases). The specimen sequenced was peripheral blood. This CDR3 reads CASRSGSLETQYF. The CDR3 DNA follows: TGTGCCAGCCGGTCGGGGAGCCTAGAGACCCAGTACTTC.